This T cell receptor beta chain was observed in a study of blood T cell repertoires in COVID-19. Whole-study context: The analysed material was cDNA or gDNA that came from T cells, B-cell-depleted T cells, or PBMCs.

Only in-frame clones appear in the TCRdb table, and some are missing; sequencing was by immunoSEQ multiplex PCR. Among around 400,000 clones listed, approximately 90% were seen once. Germline V gene sequence: CDR1 SGHRS, CDR2 YFSETQ. Unmatched junction bases numbered 5, after V lost 6 bases and J lost 0 bases. The CDR3 is made up of 15 amino acids. Before they entered the study, exposed participants had met a COVID-19 case within 2 weeks. In its sample, this clone was seen once. The receptor comes from a woman younger than 35 who had been exposed to COVID-19. Source material: PBMCs or T cells enriched from blood (not recorded which). The chain has TRBV5-1 and TRBJ2-2; 7 nucleotides align to TRBD1. The CDR3 region has the DNA TGCGCCAGCAACCTAGGGGGCGCGAACACCGGGGAGCTGTTTTTT. Its translation: CASNLGGANTGELFF. Supplemented by reference TRBV5-1 and TRBJ2-2, the full variable domain reads KAGVTQTPRYLIKTRGQQVTLSCSPISGHRSVSWYQQTPGQGLQFLFEYFSETQRNKGNFPGRFSGRQFSNSRSEMNVSTLELGDSALYLCASNLGGANTGELFFGEGSRLTVL.